This T cell receptor (beta chain) was recovered during a study of T cell changes during pregnancy in multiple sclerosis. Libraries were prepared by immunoSEQ multiplex PCR; TCRdb keeps only in-frame clonotypes and omits some of them. Of tens of thousands of clones in the sample, roughly 92% are singletons; the top ten hold over 0.75%. The CDR3 spans 15 residues. The V gene's germline CDR1 is SNHLY and CDR2 FYNNEI. V was clipped by 10 bases and J by 7 bases; unmatched bases: 10. The clonotype was recovered from a female donor with multiple sclerosis, enrolled in a pregnancy study. The chain has TRBV2 and TRBJ2-1; TRBD2 aligns across 13 bases. Here the sequenced sample was CD4+ T cells from peripheral blood mononuclear cells, taken before pregnancy. CDR3 coding DNA: TGTGCCACCTTCCCACTAGCGGGAGGGAGTAATGAGCAGTTCTTC. Translated: CATFPLAGGSNEQFF. Supplemented by reference TRBV2 and TRBJ2-1, the full variable domain reads EPEVTQTPSHQVTQMGQEVILRCVPISNHLYFYWYRQILGQKVEFLVSFYNNEISEKSEIFDDQFSVERPDGSNFTLKIRSTKLEDSAMYFCATFPLAGGSNEQFFGPGTRLTVL.